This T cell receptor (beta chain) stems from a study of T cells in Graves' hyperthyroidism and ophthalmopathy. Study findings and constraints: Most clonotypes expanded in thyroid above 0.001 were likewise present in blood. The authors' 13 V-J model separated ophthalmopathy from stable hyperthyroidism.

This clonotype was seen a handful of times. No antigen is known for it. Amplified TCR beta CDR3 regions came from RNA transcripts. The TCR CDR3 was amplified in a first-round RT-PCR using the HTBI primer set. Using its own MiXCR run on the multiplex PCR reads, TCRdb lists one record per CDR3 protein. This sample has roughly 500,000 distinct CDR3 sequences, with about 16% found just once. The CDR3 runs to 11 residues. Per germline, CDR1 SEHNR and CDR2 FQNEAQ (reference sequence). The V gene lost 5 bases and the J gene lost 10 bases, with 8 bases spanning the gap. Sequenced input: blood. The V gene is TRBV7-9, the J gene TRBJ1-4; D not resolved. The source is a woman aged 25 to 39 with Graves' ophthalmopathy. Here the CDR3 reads CASSLERKLFF. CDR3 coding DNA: TGTGCCAGCAGCCTTGAAAGAAAACTGTTTTTT. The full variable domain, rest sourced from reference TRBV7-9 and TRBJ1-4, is DTGVSQNPRHKITKRGQNVTFRCDPISEHNRLYWYRQTLGQGPEFLTYFQNEAQLEKSRLLSDRFSAERPKGSFSTLEIQRTEQGDSAMYLCASSLERKLFFGSGTQLSVL.